One and the same sample provided the 10 T cell receptor beta chains below, sequenced in a study of shared T cell receptors in the human thymus. Profiled with immunoSEQ multiplex PCR; TCRdb holds only in-frame clones, not every one. Of hundreds of thousands of clones listed, around 87% were seen once; the top ten hold 0.0094%. This sample was also put to use in a study of human thymus T cells.

The source material was thymocytes. The receptors shown here come from a boy under two years old with a congenital heart defect.

J is TRBJ2-5 and V is TRBV30; 12 nucleotides align to TRBD1. Germline-derived CDR1 and CDR2 are GTSNPN and SVGIG (reference sequence). This CDR3 region has 18 residues. The V segment lost 2 bases and the J segment 7 bases; nucleotides outside the gene matches: 17. CDR3 coding DNA: TGTGCCTGGAGTAACTTCGACCGGGACAGGGGGCCAAAGGGGACCCAGTACTTC. Translated, it gives CAWSNFDRDRGPKGTQYF. Full variable domain (missing parts from reference TRBV30 and TRBJ2-5): SQTIHQWPATLVQPVGSPLSLECTVEGTSNPNLYWYRQAAGRGLQLLFYSVGIGQISSEVPQNLSASRPQDRQFILSSKKLLLSDSGFYLCAWSNFDRDRGPKGTQYFGPGTRLLVL.

The chain joins TRBV5-1 to TRBJ2-1; 13 nucleotides agree with TRBD2. J was trimmed by 0 bases and V by 4 bases; bases with no gene match: 10. The CDR3 is made up of 19 amino acids. Per the germline V gene, CDR1 is SGHRS and CDR2 is YFSETQ. This chain's CDR3 is CASSDTGTSGKSSYNEQFF. In nucleotides, the CDR3 is TGCGCCAGCAGCGACACCGGGACTAGCGGGAAGAGCTCCTACAATGAGCAGTTCTTC.

The V call is TRBV4-3, the J call TRBJ2-6; 9 nucleotides align to TRBD1. CDR1 is LGHNA, CDR2 YSLEER, per germline. V was pared by 0 bases and J by 0 bases, with 6 bases of the junction left unmatched. This CDR3 spans 19 amino acids. The CDR3 DNA is TGCGCCAGCAGCCAAGAAGGGGACAGGGTATCCTCTGGGGCCAACGTCCTGACTTTC. Amino acids: CASSQEGDRVSSGANVLTF.

This clone has a handful of counts. The chain employs TRBV6-6 and TRBJ1-1, with 7 bases fitting TRBD1. Germline V lookup: CDR1 MNHNY, CDR2 SVGAGI (reference sequence). Germline trimming cut 5 bases from V and 4 bases from J; bases unmatched to any gene: 10. The CDR3 spans 15 residues. The CDR3 DNA sequence: TGTGCCAGCAGTCCCAGGGACAGTGAGGGCACTGAAGCTTTCTTT. Its translation: CASSPRDSEGTEAFF.

This sequence joins TRBV5-1 and TRBJ2-7; 8 bases map to TRBD1. This CDR3 comprises 15 residues. V lost 4 bases and J lost 1; bases outside the gene matches: 7. Germline V lookup: CDR1 SGHRS, CDR2 YFSETQ. The chain's CDR3 is CASSPRGPTSYEQYF. CDR3 DNA sequence: TGCGCCAGCAGCCCCAGGGGGCCAACTTCCTACGAGCAGTACTTC.

This chain links TRBV6-1 with TRBJ2-4, with 7 bases aligning to TRBD1. V trimming: 7 bases; J trimming: 0 bases; junction bases outside the gene matches: 6. The CDR3 covers 15 residues. Germline V lookup: CDR1 MNHNS, CDR2 SASEGT. CDR3 region: CASMTGPLAKNIQYF. In DNA form, the CDR3 reads TGTGCCAGCATGACAGGGCCTTTAGCCAAAAACATTCAGTACTTC.

This clone was counted a few times. The V and J genes are TRBV29-1 and TRBJ2-1; unclear D gene. CDR3 length equals 11 residues. The V and J ends lost 5 bases and 5 bases respectively, with 7 bases between them. Germline values: CDR1 SQVTM, CDR2 ANQGSEA. CDR3 sequence: CSVNRHNEQFF. The CDR3 bases are TGCAGCGTTAACAGACACAATGAGCAGTTCTTC.

The chain carries TRBV28 and TRBJ1-1; D might be TRBD1 (5 bases). Trimming cost V 6 bases and J 2 bases, with 19 bases left between them. This CDR3 spans 16 amino acids. CDR1 MDHEN and CDR2 SYDVKM come from the germline V gene. The DNA of the CDR3 is TGTGCCAGCAGAACTTTAGAGGACAAAGACAACACTGAAGCTTTCTTT. Translating it yields CASRTLEDKDNTEAFF.

The chain uses TRBV5-6 and TRBJ2-7; 12 nucleotides line up with TRBD1. CDR1 and CDR2 (germline): SGHDT, YYEEEE. The ends lost 7 bases at V and 5 bases at J; junction bases unmatched: 13. This CDR3 has 16 amino acids. Written as DNA, the CDR3 is TGTGCCAGCTCCTCAGCTCCGGGACAGGGGGCGGACGAGCAGTACTTC. Translation gives CASSSAPGQGADEQYF.

The chain recombines TRBV4-1 with TRBJ1-4, with unresolved D. The CDR3 has 15 residues. Looked up from germline, CDR1 is MGHRA and CDR2 is YSYEKL. Deletions cut 3 bases from V and 4 bases from J, with 12 bases between. As DNA, the CDR3 is TGCGCCAGCAGCCATATCAGGTCGGATAATGAAAAACTGTTTTTT. Translated: CASSHIRSDNEKLFF.